This TCR beta chain was captured in a study of blood T cell repertoires in COVID-19. Study information: Donors in the United States, Italy and Spain gave samples during acute or convalescent COVID-19. Sources were T cells, B-cell-depleted T cells, or PBMCs; the material itself was cDNA or gDNA.

Per germline, CDR1 SGHTA and CDR2 FQGNSA. The germline V and J ends were trimmed by 1 base and 3 bases, with 6 bases remaining between them. This CDR3 spans 13 amino acids. Methods used by the authors: Reference gene primers were amplified, and this amplification served to estimate nucleated cell counts. The repertoire was sequenced with immunoSEQ multiplex PCR; TCRdb's copy has only in-frame clones and lacks some. V, J and clone size derive from that table, while D and trimming were established from the DNA sequence. This sample yields 95,000 to 150,000 clones, of which around four fifths are seen a single time; 25% belongs to the top ten.

Input material: peripheral blood. This TCR came from a human donor in a cohort sampled during active COVID-19. V usage is TRBV7-2 and J usage is TRBJ1-2; D may be TRBD1 (5 bases). CDR3 nucleotide sequence: TGTGCCAGCAGCTTAGGACAGCACTATGGCTACACCTTC. Translating it yields CASSLGQHYGYTF.